The rows below give T cell receptor beta chains drawn from one sample of a study of response to subunit inactivated influenza vaccine. TCRdb used MiXCR to reprocess the RT-PCR reads, holding one entry per CDR3 protein. The table shows roughly 500,000 distinct CDR3 sequences, with 20% to 25% occurring only once. These data are also associated with another study on T cells expressing NK-cell markers.

The sequences come from CD4+ T cells sorted from PBMCs, collected 12 days after vaccination. The receptors were sampled from a man in his forties or fifties who received an inactivated influenza vaccine. Both conserved end residues are part of each CDR3. The D gene is left open where the match is weak. Size is stated for part of the rows, as once, few or many counts, or as a class when the clone is expanded.

TRBJ2-1 TRBV6-2/TRBV6-3 . . CASSYPQGAGAFYNEQFF TGTGCCAGCAGTTACCCCCAAGGGGCGGGGGCCTTCTACAATGAGCAGTTCTTC
TRBJ2-2 TRBV5-1 TRBD1 few CASSSRDRGITGELFF TGCGCCAGCAGCTCCCGGGACAGGGGGATTACCGGGGAGCTGTTTTTT
TRBJ2-6 TRBV5-1 TRBD1 . CASSWDRDDGANVLTF TGCGCCAGCAGCTGGGACAGGGACGATGGGGCCAACGTCCTGACTTTC
TRBJ2-3 TRBV7-2 . . CASSSSGSGYRTDTQYF TGTGCCAGCAGCTCCTCCGGGAGCGGGTACCGCACAGATACGCAGTATTTT
TRBJ2-5 TRBV20-1 . few CSAREVYQETQYF TGCAGTGCTAGGGAGGTTTACCAAGAGACCCAGTACTTC
TRBJ1-2 TRBV4-1 TRBD1 . CASSRRTGGRSYGYTF TGCGCCAGCAGCCGCCGGACAGGGGGCAGGAGCTATGGCTACACCTTC
TRBJ2-7 TRBV4-3 TRBD1 . CASSQAVTGAAYEQYF TGCGCCAGCAGCCAAGCTGTGACAGGGGCTGCTTACGAGCAGTACTTC
TRBJ1-2 TRBV5-1 . . CASSLTTAEYGYTF TGCGCCAGCAGCTTGACAACAGCGGAGTATGGCTACACCTTC
TRBJ2-1 TRBV24-1 . . CATSDPGHPSSYNEQFF TGTGCCACCAGTGACCCGGGACACCCGAGCTCCTACAATGAGCAGTTCTTC
TRBJ1-5 TRBV3-1 . few CASSQGGPQHF TGTGCCAGCAGCCAGGGGGGGCCCCAGCATTTT
TRBJ1-1 TRBV12-3/TRBV12-4 . many CASSLGGGTEAFF TGTGCCAGCAGTTTAGGAGGGGGTACTGAAGCTTTCTTT
TRBJ2-7 TRBV6-5 TRBD1 . CASSYRAGTGDYEQYF TGTGCCAGCAGTTACAGAGCCGGGACAGGAGACTACGAGCAGTACTTC
TRBJ2-5 TRBV5-1 . few CASSPKGTGGETQYF TGCGCCAGCTCCCCGAAGGGGACTGGGGGAGAGACCCAGTACTTC
TRBJ2-7 TRBV12-3/TRBV12-4 . . CASRGWGSYEQYF TGTGCCAGCAGAGGGTGGGGTTCCTACGAGCAGTACTTC
TRBJ2-3 TRBV27 TRBD2 few CASSLYWGGEDTQYF TGTGCCAGCAGTTTATACTGGGGGGGTGAAGATACGCAGTATTTT
TRBJ2-5 TRBV28 TRBD1 . CASSLGTGVLKTQYF TGTGCCAGCAGTTTAGGGACAGGGGTGCTGAAGACCCAGTACTTC
TRBJ1-2 TRBV29-1 . . CSVAGGMDYGYTF TGCAGCGTCGCGGGGGGGATGGACTATGGCTACACCTTC
TRBJ2-2 TRBV4-3 . . CASSQEITPNTGELFF TGCGCCAGCAGCCAAGAGATTACACCGAACACCGGGGAGCTGTTTTTT
TRBJ2-2 TRBV7-2 . . CASSPRLLGAGGELFF TGTGCCAGCAGCCCGCGCCTACTAGGAGCGGGCGGGGAGCTGTTTTTT
TRBJ2-6 TRBV12-3/TRBV12-4 TRBD1 few CASSLGGQASRISGANVLTF TGTGCCAGCAGTTTGGGGGGACAGGCCTCTCGAATCTCCGGGGCCAACGTCCTGACTTTC
TRBJ2-2 TRBV6-4 . . CASSRGERTGELFF TGTGCCAGCAGCAGGGGGGAGAGGACCGGGGAGCTGTTTTTT
TRBJ1-4 TRBV7-2 TRBD1 . CASSLVASRGEEKLFF TGTGCCAGCAGCTTAGTGGCCAGCAGGGGGGAGGAAAAACTGTTTTTT
TRBJ2-5 TRBV29-1 TRBD2 . CSVATSGPGTQYF TGCAGCGTCGCGACTAGCGGCCCGGGGACCCAGTACTTC
TRBJ2-3 TRBV20-1 . few CSHLADTQYF TGCAGTCACTTGGCAGATACGCAGTATTTT
TRBJ2-5 TRBV29-1 TRBD1 many CSVDLGQGTETQYF TGCAGCGTTGACCTCGGACAGGGGACAGAGACCCAGTACTTC
TRBJ1-5 TRBV20-1 TRBD1 few CSARQGGYNQPQHF TGCAGTGCTAGACAGGGGGGGTATAATCAGCCCCAGCATTTT
TRBJ2-1 TRBV12-3/TRBV12-4 TRBD2 many CASSFSGGSRNEQFF TGTGCCAGCAGTTTCTCTGGCGGGAGTCGTAATGAGCAGTTCTTC
TRBJ2-1 TRBV7-9 TRBD2 . CASSLRRERGYNEQFF TGTGCCAGCAGCTTAAGGCGGGAGAGGGGCTACAATGAGCAGTTCTTC
TRBJ1-1 TRBV9 . . CASSVATGLNTEAFF TGTGCCAGCAGCGTAGCTACAGGACTGAACACTGAAGCTTTCTTT